The clone carrying this T cell receptor beta chain came up a few times. Its specificity is unknown. The J segment lost 5 bases and the V segment lost 1 base, leaving 3 bases of the junction unmatched. Germline CDR1 KGHSH, CDR2 LQKENI. The CDR3 is made up of 14 amino acids. The data belong to a study of beta chain features in type 1 diabetes. About the study: Examined across all samples were some 99 million sorted cells.

Study conclusions and caveats: A moderate, significant TCRB CDR3 shortening appeared in type 1 diabetes across four CD4+ subsets.

All of the isolated RNA was reverse transcribed, so expressed TCRB transcripts were sequenced. TCRdb keeps only in-frame clones here, not all; method: immunoSEQ multiplex PCR. In the table there are roughly 140,000 clones, 10% of which are singletons. The single heparinised draw taken from each donor contained roughly 100 mL of blood on average. This receptor was obtained from a man between 25 and 39 years old with type 1 diabetes. The rearrangement joins TRBV18 to TRBJ1-1, with 8 positions matching TRBD1. Sequencing was done on a sample of central memory CD4+ T cells from blood. The CDR3 nucleotides are TGTGCCAGCTCACCACTAACAGGGGGAACTGAAGCTTTCTTT. The encoded protein is CASSPLTGGTEAFF.